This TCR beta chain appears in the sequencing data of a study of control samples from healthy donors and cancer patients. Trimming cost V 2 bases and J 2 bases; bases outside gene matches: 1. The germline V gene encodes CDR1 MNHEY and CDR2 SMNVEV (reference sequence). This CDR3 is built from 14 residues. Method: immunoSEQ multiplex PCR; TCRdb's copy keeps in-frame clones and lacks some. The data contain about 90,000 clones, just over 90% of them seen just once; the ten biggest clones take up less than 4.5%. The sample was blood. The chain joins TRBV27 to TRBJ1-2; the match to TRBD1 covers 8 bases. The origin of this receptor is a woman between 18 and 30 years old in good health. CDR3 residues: CASSLRTGNYGYTF. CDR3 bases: TGTGCCAGCAGTTTACGGACAGGGAACTATGGCTACACCTTC.